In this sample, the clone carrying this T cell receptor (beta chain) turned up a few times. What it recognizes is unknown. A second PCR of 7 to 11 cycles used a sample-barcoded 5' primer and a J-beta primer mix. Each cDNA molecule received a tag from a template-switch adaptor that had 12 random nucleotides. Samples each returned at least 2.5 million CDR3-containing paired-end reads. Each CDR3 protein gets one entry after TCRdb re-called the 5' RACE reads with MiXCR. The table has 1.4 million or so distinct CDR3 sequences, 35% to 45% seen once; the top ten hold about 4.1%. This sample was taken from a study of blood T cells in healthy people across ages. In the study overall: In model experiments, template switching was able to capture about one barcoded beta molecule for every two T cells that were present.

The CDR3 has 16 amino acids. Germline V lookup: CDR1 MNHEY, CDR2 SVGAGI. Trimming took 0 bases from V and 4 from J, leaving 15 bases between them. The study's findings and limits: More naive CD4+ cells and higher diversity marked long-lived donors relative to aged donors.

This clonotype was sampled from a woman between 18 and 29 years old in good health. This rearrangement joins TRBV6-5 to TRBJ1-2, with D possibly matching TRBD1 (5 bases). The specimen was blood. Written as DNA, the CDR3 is TGTGCCAGCAGTTACTCTTTAGGGGACGGCCTCTATGGCTACACCTTC. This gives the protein CASSYSLGDGLYGYTF.